Presented here are 25 T cell receptor beta chains from one specimen sequenced in a study of blood T cells in healthy people across ages. A sample-barcoded 5' primer and a J-beta primer mix were used in a second PCR of roughly 6 to 11 cycles. TCRdb analysed the 5' RACE reads with MiXCR anew, one entry per CDR3 protein. The sample consists of approximately 1,000,000 distinct CDR3 sequences, 40% to 50% of them appearing once. Sequences were obtained from blood. Receptors were obtained from an older woman in good health.

This clonotype appeared a few times. The chain links TRBV2 to TRBJ1-1; maybe TRBD1 (6 bases). The V end was cut by 5 bases, the J end by 5 bases, with 15 bases between. From germline, CDR1 is SNHLY and CDR2 FYNNEI. The CDR3 has 14 amino acids. In nucleotides, the CDR3 is TGTGCCAGCAGTCTCAGGGGAGGATCGACTGAAGCTTTCTTT. This sequence encodes CASSLRGGSTEAFF.

In this sample, this clonotype turned up a few times. The V call is TRBV7-8, the J call TRBJ2-5, with a weak D call TRBD1 (6 bases). CDR3 length: 19 amino acids. Germline CDR1 reads SGHVS; CDR2 reads FQNEAQ. Between the trimmed V and J ends, which lost 1 base and 2 bases, there was a span of 23 bases. CDR3 bases: TGTGCCAGCAGCTTAGTACGTTTCTCGGACAGCCCGTCGCAAGAGACCCAGTACTTC. Amino acids: CASSLVRFSDSPSQETQYF.

The genes are TRBV3-1 and TRBJ2-4; D may be TRBD2 (5 bases). The J call is uncertain, as TRBJ2-7 better fits the DNA end. The CDR3 runs 13 residues. The germline V gene has CDR1 LGHDT and CDR2 YNNKEL (reference sequence). The CDR3 loop is CASSHGVAYEQYF. CDR3 bases: TGTGCCAGCAGCCACGGGGTAGCCTACGAGCAGTACTTC.

The chain recombines TRBV12-3 or TRBV12-4 with TRBJ1-2; 7 nucleotides align to TRBD1. CDR3 length: 15 residues. The trim removed 4 bases at V and 2 bases at J, leaving 7 bases unmatched. The CDR3 DNA follows: TGTGCCAGCAGTTCCTGGACAGGAGGGAACTATGGCTACACCTTC. Residues: CASSSWTGGNYGYTF.

This chain connects TRBV18 to TRBJ2-4; tentative D call: TRBD1 (5 bases). The DNA end is more similar to TRBJ2-7, so the J call may be wrong. Per the germline V gene, CDR1 is KGHSH and CDR2 is LQKENI. This CDR3 comprises 16 residues. The chain's CDR3 is CASSPKSRAKPYEQYF. For the CDR3, the DNA is TGTGCCAGCTCACCAAAATCCAGGGCAAAACCCTACGAGCAGTACTTC.

This clonotype occurred a few times. The V and J genes are TRBV28 and TRBJ2-7, with D unclear. The CDR3 contains 11 residues. Germline CDR1 reads MDHEN; CDR2 reads SYDVKM. The V end was cut by 8 bases, the J end by 1 base, with 6 bases between. The CDR3 coding sequence is TGTGCCAGCGTTACTTCCTACGAGCAGTACTTC. This translates into CASVTSYEQYF.

This clonotype has just a few counts. V is TRBV29-1 and J is TRBJ2-1; TRBD2 might be the D (6 bases). V was shortened by 5 bases and J by 9 bases, with 17 bases between the two germline ends. CDR1 SQVTM and CDR2 ANQGSEA come from the germline V gene. CDR3 size: 13 residues. The CDR3 DNA is TGCAGCGTTTTGGAGGGTGCCGATGGTGAGCAGTTCTTC. Its protein is CSVLEGADGEQFF.

This rearrangement joins TRBV3-1 to TRBJ2-1; D is undetermined. Germline values: CDR1 LGHDT, CDR2 YNNKEL (reference sequence). Trimming removed 6 bases from V and 13 bases from J, with 13 bases in between. The CDR3 spans 11 residues. The CDR3 nucleotides read TGTGCCAGCAGTCAACAAGAGACCCAGTTCTTC. As protein: CASSQQETQFF.

The J gene is TRBJ1-5, the V gene TRBV7-2; no definite D call. This CDR3 comprises 13 residues. The germline V gene encodes CDR1 SGHTA and CDR2 FQGNSA. V lost 1 base, J lost 4 bases, and 5 bases lay in between. DNA of the CDR3: TGTGCCAGCAGCTTAGTTCAGAATCAGCCCCAGCATTTT. As protein: CASSLVQNQPQHF.

This clonotype was recorded a few times. V gene TRBV4-1 combines with J gene TRBJ2-7, with TRBD2 matching over 10 bases. With 4 bases clipped from V and 4 bases from J, the junction kept 7 bases outside the gene matches. The CDR3 covers 15 residues. The germline CDR1 and CDR2 sequences are MGHRA and YSYEKL. The CDR3 protein is CASSPITSGKYEQYF. CDR3 in DNA: TGCGCCAGCAGCCCAATAACTAGCGGGAAATACGAGCAGTACTTC.

Turning to this clonotype: Germline and junction disagree at one end, which may indicate a read error. The chain recombines TRBV6-2 or TRBV6-3 with TRBJ1-1, with 11 bases matching TRBD1. The CDR3 contains 15 residues. Germline lookup yields CDR1 MNHEY and CDR2 SVGEGT. The CDR3 DNA sequence: TGTGCCTGCAGTCGTCGGACAGGGGGCGGCACTGAAGCTTTCTTT. Its translation is CACSRRTGGGTEAFF.

The V gene is TRBV29-1, the J gene TRBJ2-3, with 9 bases identical to TRBD2. CDR1 is SQVTM, CDR2 ANQGSEA, per germline. The CDR3 is 12 residues long. The CDR3 DNA follows: TGCCGCGGGGGGGCGGTGGCAGATACGCAGTATTTT. Translation gives CRGGAVADTQYF.

This chain connects TRBV10-1 to TRBJ1-5; D is perhaps TRBD1 (5 bases). The CDR3 length is 16 residues. V lost 4 bases to trimming and J lost 0 bases, with 13 bases between them. The germline CDR1 and CDR2 sequences are WNHNN and SYGVQD (reference sequence). The CDR3 sequence: CASSGLTAHSNQPQHF. CDR3 coding DNA: TGCGCCAGCAGTGGCCTGACAGCACATAGCAATCAGCCCCAGCATTTT.

V gene TRBV9 combines with J gene TRBJ1-2; perhaps TRBD1 as D (6 bases). The CDR3 sequence is 18 residues long. Germline V gene sequence: CDR1 SGDLS, CDR2 YYNGEE. The V end was cut by 4 bases, the J end by 5 bases, with 27 bases between. CDR3 sequence (DNA): TGTGCCAGCAGCCCACAACAGGGCCGCGTCTCTTTTGGTTATGGCTACACCTTC. Its translation is CASSPQQGRVSFGYGYTF.

There are a few counts of this clonotype. This chain uses TRBV10-3 with TRBJ2-5; 10 bases fit TRBD2. The DNA matches TRBJ2-7 better at its end, which makes the J call doubtful. This CDR3 has 14 residues. Germline V gene lookup returns CDR1 ENHRY and CDR2 SYGVKD. CDR3 sequence reads: CAIRSGTSVYEQYF. The CDR3 DNA is TGTGCCATCAGATCCGGGACTAGCGTCTACGAGCAGTACTTC.

The chain joins TRBV27 to TRBJ1-2; tentative D call: TRBD1 (6 bases). The CDR3 runs to 17 residues. The germline gives CDR1 MNHEY, CDR2 SMNVEV (reference sequence). Trimming took 5 bases from V and 8 from J, leaving 27 bases between them. The CDR3 sequence: CASSPAGGGWQVGGYTF. In nucleotides, the CDR3 is TGTGCCAGCAGTCCGGCCGGAGGGGGTTGGCAAGTGGGCGGCTACACCTTC.

The rearrangement uses TRBV7-9 and TRBJ2-1; the match to TRBD1 covers 7 bases. V was pared by 2 bases and J by 10 bases, with 2 bases of the junction left unmatched. CDR3 length: 12 amino acids. CDR1 and CDR2 (germline): SEHNR, FQNEAQ (reference sequence). The DNA for the CDR3 is TGTGCCAGCAGCTTAATGGGACAGGAGCAGTTCTTC. This encodes CASSLMGQEQFF.

The V gene is TRBV20-1, the J gene TRBJ1-5, with D possibly being TRBD1 (5 bases). Trimming took 2 bases from V and 4 from J, leaving 12 bases between them. This CDR3 has 14 amino acids. Looked up from germline, CDR1 is DFQATT and CDR2 is SNEGSKA (reference sequence). CDR3 coding DNA: TGCAGTGCTAGAATGACCGAGGGGAATCAGCCCCAGCATTTT. Its translation: CSARMTEGNQPQHF.

This clonotype was counted between two and nine times. V gene TRBV7-8 combines with J gene TRBJ2-1, with 9 bases that match TRBD2. Per germline, CDR1 SGHVS and CDR2 FQNEAQ. The CDR3 is made up of 15 amino acids. The J segment lost 6 bases and the V segment lost 4 bases, leaving 7 bases of the junction unmatched. The CDR3 coding sequence is TGTGCCAGCAGCTCCGCCATGACTAGCGGCAATGAGCAGTTCTTC. It is translated as CASSSAMTSGNEQFF. Filled out from reference TRBV7-8 and TRBJ2-1, the complete variable domain reads GAGVSQSPRYKVAKRGQDVALRCDPISGHVSLFWYQQALGQGPEFLTYFQNEAQLDKSGLPSDRFFAERPEGSVSTLKIQRTQQEDSAVYLCASSSAMTSGNEQFFGPGTRLTVL.

This clonotype was detected only a few times. The rearrangement uses TRBV11-2 and TRBJ2-3, with D possibly being TRBD1 (5 bases). Germline CDR1 is SGHAT and CDR2 is FQNNGV. The length of the CDR3 is 15 residues. V was clipped by 1 base and J by 2 bases, with 10 bases between them. For the CDR3, the DNA is TGTGCCAGCAGCTTAGTGGCAGGGAACACAGATACGCAGTATTTT. Protein product: CASSLVAGNTDTQYF.

The chain carries TRBV9 and TRBJ2-2; D gene uncertain. With 0 bases removed from V and 7 bases from J, the gap between germline ends came to 7 bases. This CDR3 has 13 amino acids. Germline V gives CDR1 SGDLS, CDR2 YYNGEE. The CDR3 coding sequence is TGTGCCAGCAGCGTAGAGGGAAACGGGGAGCTGTTTTTT. Protein: CASSVEGNGELFF.

This clonotype was recorded a few times. The rearrangement joins TRBV15 to TRBJ1-2, with no clear D. This CDR3 is built from 13 residues. Trimming shortened V by 0 bases and J by 4 bases, and 6 bases separated the two germline ends. The germline gives CDR1 LNHNV, CDR2 YYDKDF (reference sequence). CDR3: CATSREASYGYTF. CDR3 bases: TGTGCCACCAGCAGAGAGGCCAGCTATGGCTACACCTTC.

This clonotype occurred a few times. The chain employs TRBV29-1 and TRBJ1-5; 10 bases match TRBD1. Germline V gene lookup returns CDR1 SQVTM and CDR2 ANQGSEA. This CDR3 has 14 residues. Germline trimming cut 5 bases from V and 3 bases from J; bases unmatched to any gene: 4. Here the CDR3 DNA reads TGCAGCGTTATCGACAGGGGGCTCAATCAGCCCCAGCATTTT. As protein: CSVIDRGLNQPQHF.

The rearrangement uses TRBV29-1 and TRBJ2-1; a weak D match, TRBD2 (5 bases). V lost 7 bases, J lost 5 bases, and 24 bases lay in between. CDR1 is SQVTM, CDR2 ANQGSEA, per germline. The CDR3 runs 16 residues. The CDR3 reads CSAGPTSSSLDNEQFF. DNA for the CDR3: TGCAGCGCCGGTCCCACCTCTAGCTCCCTCGACAATGAGCAGTTCTTC.

The V gene is TRBV20-1, the J gene TRBJ1-2; D is unclear. Germline V gives CDR1 DFQATT, CDR2 SNEGSKA (reference sequence). V lost 3 bases, J lost 4 bases, and 12 bases lay in between. The CDR3 runs 13 residues. The CDR3 loop is CSASSPAGYGYTF. CDR3 nucleotide sequence: TGCAGTGCTAGCAGCCCCGCGGGCTATGGCTACACCTTC.